This TCR beta chain was obtained from a study of blood T cell repertoires in COVID-19. For the study at large: The study drew acute and convalescent COVID-19 samples from the United States, Italy and Spain.

Clones were read by immunoSEQ multiplex PCR, and TCRdb kept only the in-frame ones, dropping some. The repertoire includes hundreds of thousands of clones, 84% of them detected once, and 7.5% to 9% sits in the top ten. The source of this sequence is a human donor in a cohort sampled during active COVID-19. Sequenced material: peripheral blood.

CDR3 DNA: TGCGCCAGCAGCACAGGGTACCCCGGGGAGCTGTTTTTT. It is translated as CASSTGYPGELFF. The rearrangement links TRBV4-1 to TRBJ2-2; tentatively, D is TRBD1 (6 bases). The V and J ends lost 5 bases and 6 bases respectively, with 10 bases between them. CDR1 and CDR2 (germline): MGHRA, YSYEKL. This CDR3 is 13 amino acids long.